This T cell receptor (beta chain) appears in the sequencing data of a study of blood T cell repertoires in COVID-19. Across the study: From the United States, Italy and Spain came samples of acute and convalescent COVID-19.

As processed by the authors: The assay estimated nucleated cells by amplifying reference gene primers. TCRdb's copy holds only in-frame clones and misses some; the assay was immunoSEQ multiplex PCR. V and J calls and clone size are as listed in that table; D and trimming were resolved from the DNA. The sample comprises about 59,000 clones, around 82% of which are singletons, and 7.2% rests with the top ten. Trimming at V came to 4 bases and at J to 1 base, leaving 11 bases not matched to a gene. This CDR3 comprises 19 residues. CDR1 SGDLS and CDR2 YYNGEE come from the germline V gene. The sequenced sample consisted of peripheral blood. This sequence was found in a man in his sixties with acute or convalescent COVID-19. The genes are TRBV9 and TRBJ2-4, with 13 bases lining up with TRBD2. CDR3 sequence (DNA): TGTGCCAGCAGCCCTACGGGACTAGCGGGGCAGGGGGCCAAAAACATTCAGTACTTC. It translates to CASSPTGLAGQGAKNIQYF.